These 21 T cell receptor beta chains share one sample of origin, sequenced in a study of shared T cell receptors in the human thymus. Using immunoSEQ multiplex PCR, the repertoire was profiled, and TCRdb retains in-frame clones only, with some absent. The data contain about 660,000 clones, 70% to 90% of them singletons. These same records also appear under a second study, on human thymus T cells.

Sequenced material: thymocytes. The receptors derive from a boy less than two years old with a congenital heart defect.

This chain uses TRBV6-1 with TRBJ2-7, with 9 nucleotides matching TRBD2. J gave up 2 bases and V 7 bases, and 6 bases lay outside the gene matches. This CDR3 region has 14 residues. Germline V gene data show CDR1 as MNHNS and CDR2 as SASEGT. CDR3 nucleotide sequence: TGTGCCAGCACCCAACTAGCGGGCACCTACGAGCAGTACTTC. The encoded protein is CASTQLAGTYEQYF.

The gene calls are TRBV19 and TRBJ2-7, with 12 bases identical to TRBD1. Germline V gives CDR1 LNHDA, CDR2 SQIVND (reference sequence). V lost 3 bases and J lost 5; bases outside the gene matches: 5. This CDR3 has 15 amino acids. The DNA of the CDR3 is TGTGCCAGTAGTATCCGGGACAGGGGGCGCGACGAGCAGTACTTC. Protein product: CASSIRDRGRDEQYF.

This rearrangement joins TRBV28 to TRBJ2-5, with TRBD1 matching over 8 bases. Germline-derived CDR1 and CDR2 are MDHEN and SYDVKM. This CDR3 spans 15 amino acids. With 3 bases clipped from V and 1 base from J, the junction kept 4 bases outside the gene matches. The CDR3 sequence is CASSFGTGGQETQYF. DNA of the CDR3: TGTGCCAGCAGTTTTGGGACAGGCGGCCAAGAGACCCAGTACTTC.

The rearrangement joins TRBV4-3 to TRBJ2-1; the match to TRBD2 covers 8 bases. This CDR3 is built from 16 residues. With V trimmed by 3 bases and J by 3 bases, 7 bases remained unmatched. From germline, CDR1 is LGHNA and CDR2 YSLEER. CDR3 sequence reads: CASSHRTSQYYNEQFF. CDR3 bases: TGCGCCAGCAGCCACAGGACTAGCCAATACTACAATGAGCAGTTCTTC.

The rearrangement joins TRBV5-6 to TRBJ2-7; 10 bases align to TRBD2. The CDR3 runs 19 residues. J was trimmed by 6 bases and V by 4 bases; bases with no gene match: 22. Germline V gene lookup returns CDR1 SGHDT and CDR2 YYEEEE. The CDR3 reads CASSKAFVSWGLAGVEQYF. CDR3 nucleotides: TGTGCCAGCAGCAAGGCGTTTGTGAGTTGGGGGCTAGCGGGGGTCGAGCAGTACTTC.

The chain uses TRBV19 and TRBJ1-2; 7 bases fit TRBD1. This CDR3 has 14 residues. CDR1 and CDR2 (germline): LNHDA, SQIVND (reference sequence). V shed 3 bases and J 6 bases; nucleotides not matched to a gene: 7. CDR3 coding DNA: TGTGCCAGTAGTATGCGAAGGGGGCGGGATGGCTACACCTTC. It encodes CASSMRRGRDGYTF.

This rearrangement joins TRBV12-5 to TRBJ2-3; tentative D call: TRBD2 (6 bases). Germline loops: CDR1 LGHNT, CDR2 FRNRAP. The CDR3 covers 14 residues. V lost 5 bases to trimming and J lost 11 bases, with 20 bases between them. CDR3 region: CASGPGTQQGEQYF. Here the CDR3 DNA reads TGTGCTAGTGGTCCAGGGACTCAGCAAGGAGAGCAGTATTTT.

This clone has only a few counts. The genes are TRBV28 and TRBJ1-3; a weak D match, TRBD1 (6 bases). CDR1 is MDHEN and CDR2 is SYDVKM in the germline V gene. V was pared by 2 bases and J by 2 bases, with 10 bases between. The CDR3 spans 15 residues. The chain's CDR3 is CASSLPTGAGNTIYF. The CDR3 region has the DNA TGTGCCAGCAGTTTACCGACAGGAGCTGGAAACACCATATATTTT.

The chain links TRBV7-2 to TRBJ2-7; TRBD1 matches at 7 bases. Germline values: CDR1 SGHTA, CDR2 FQGNSA. CDR3 length: 15 residues. The V and J ends lost 5 bases and 2 bases, in that order; junction bases with no gene match: 9. CDR3 nucleotides: TGTGCCAGCAGCGAACCGACAGGGCTTCCCTACGAGCAGTACTTC. Translating it yields CASSEPTGLPYEQYF.

This clone was seen only once. The chain couples TRBV6-5 to TRBJ2-1, with 7 bases aligning to TRBD1. CDR1 and CDR2 (germline): MNHEY, SVGAGI. V lost 7 bases, J lost 5 bases, and 11 bases stayed unmatched. The CDR3 length is 15 residues. The CDR3: CASKRLRGRHNEQFF. CDR3 DNA: TGTGCCAGCAAGAGACTGAGGGGGCGGCACAATGAGCAGTTCTTC.

CDR3 coding DNA: TGTGCCTGGAGTCCTCGGCGAGCGGGGGGGAGGGAGCAGTACTTC. Amino acids: CAWSPRRAGGREQYF. The chain carries TRBV30 and TRBJ2-7; 10 nucleotides align to TRBD2. The CDR3 totals 15 residues. CDR1 is GTSNPN, CDR2 SVGIG, per germline (reference sequence). With V trimmed by 2 bases and J by 7 bases, 11 bases remained unmatched.

The J gene is TRBJ1-2, the V gene TRBV9; a possible D gene is TRBD1 (6 bases). V was clipped by 3 bases and J by 4 bases, with 28 bases between them. The CDR3 sequence is 19 residues long. Looked up from germline, CDR1 is SGDLS and CDR2 is YYNGEE. CDR3 DNA: TGTGCCAGCAGCGAAATCAAGGGAGATGCGGGGGGCGCGGGCTATGGCTACACCTTC. This translates into CASSEIKGDAGGAGYGYTF.

This clone appeared a single time. The chain links TRBV4-1 to TRBJ1-1; D is ambiguous. The CDR3 length is 15 residues. V was clipped by 2 bases and J by 4 bases, with 14 bases between them. Germline V gene lookup returns CDR1 MGHRA and CDR2 YSYEKL. The CDR3 region is CASSQSPTLVTEAFF. The CDR3 DNA reads TGCGCCAGCAGCCAATCACCGACTCTTGTCACTGAAGCTTTCTTT.

The V call is TRBV28, the J call TRBJ2-6, with TRBD1 matching over 8 bases. CDR1 is MDHEN and CDR2 is SYDVKM in the germline V gene. The CDR3 has 18 amino acids. The junction had 10 bases not matched to a gene; V was cut back by 6 bases and J by 0 bases. CDR3 DNA: TGTGCCAGCAGCAACCGGGACAGGCAAATCTCTGGGGCCAACGTCCTGACTTTC. Translation gives CASSNRDRQISGANVLTF.

J is TRBJ2-3 and V is TRBV5-4, with TRBD2 matching 12 bases. The CDR3 spans 18 residues. Germline V CDR1 and CDR2: SGHNT, YYREEE (reference sequence). V shed 2 bases, J shed 0 bases, and the junction held 7 bases outside the gene matches. In DNA, the CDR3 is TGTGCCAGCAGCTTACCGACTAGCGGGGGCCCTAGCACAGATACGCAGTATTTT. Encoded protein: CASSLPTSGGPSTDTQYF.

The rearrangement links TRBV15 to TRBJ2-2, with 9 nucleotides matching TRBD2. The V and J ends lost 5 bases and 1 base, in that order; junction bases with no gene match: 5. The CDR3 loop spans 16 amino acids. CDR1 is LNHNV, CDR2 YYDKDF, per germline (reference sequence). In DNA form, the CDR3 reads TGTGCCACCAGCCGTAGCGGGAGAGTGAACACCGGGGAGCTGTTTTTT. This sequence encodes CATSRSGRVNTGELFF.

This chain connects TRBV28 to TRBJ2-7; the match to TRBD2 covers 8 bases. Germline CDR1 reads MDHEN; CDR2 reads SYDVKM. The J segment lost 5 bases and the V segment lost 5 bases, leaving 17 bases of the junction unmatched. This CDR3 has 17 residues. The CDR3 here is CASSKARLGSGSHEQYF. The CDR3 region has the DNA TGTGCCAGCAGTAAAGCTCGTTTAGGAAGCGGGAGCCACGAGCAGTACTTC.

V and J are TRBV16 and TRBJ2-7; a weak D match, TRBD1 (6 bases). V lost 5 bases and J lost 1, with 12 bases in between. The CDR3 runs 14 residues. Germline CDR1 reads KGHSY; CDR2 reads FQNENV. CDR3 sequence reads: CASSVGTPSYEQYF. CDR3 sequence (DNA): TGTGCCAGCAGCGTCGGGACACCATCCTACGAGCAGTACTTC.

This sequence joins TRBV7-9 and TRBJ2-7; TRBD1 aligns across 9 bases. Germline loops: CDR1 SEHNR, CDR2 FQNEAQ (reference sequence). The CDR3 consists of 15 residues. Trimming at V came to 4 bases and at J to 0 bases, leaving 4 bases not matched to a gene. The CDR3: CASSSGQGSSYEQYF. The DNA of the CDR3 is TGTGCCAGCAGCTCGGGACAGGGAAGCTCCTACGAGCAGTACTTC.

The chain recombines TRBV5-5 with TRBJ1-6; perhaps TRBD1 as D (6 bases). The V end lost 3 bases, the J end lost 10 bases, and 23 bases lay between the germline ends. The germline V gene encodes CDR1 SGHKS and CDR2 YYEKEE (reference sequence). The CDR3 is 17 amino acids. CDR3 DNA: TGTGCCAGCAGCTGGGGTGCTACAGGGCCCTATGGCTCACCCCTCCACTTT. It is translated as CASSWGATGPYGSPLHF.

On this clone itself: In the same sample, other DNA sequences code for this CDR3. V and J are TRBV27 and TRBJ2-7; 9 bases agree with TRBD1. CDR1 MNHEY and CDR2 SMNVEV come from the germline V gene (reference sequence). With V trimmed by 2 bases and J by 1 base, 0 bases remained unmatched. The length of the CDR3 is 14 residues. This CDR3 reads CASSLGTGSYEQYF. CDR3 DNA: TGTGCCAGCAGTTTAGGGACAGGGTCCTACGAGCAGTACTTC.